Shown below are 20 T cell receptor beta chains from a single sample sequenced in a study of T cell responses to AZD1222 COVID-19 vaccine. Method: immunoSEQ multiplex PCR; TCRdb's copy keeps in-frame clones and lacks some. The sample holds approximately 150,000 clones, 85% to 95% seen once. Sequenced here: peripheral blood, sampled on day 0 of AZD1222 vaccination. The receptors shown here come from an adult in good health.

The chain recombines TRBV13 with TRBJ2-1; either TRBD1 or TRBD2 may fit D (6 bases each). In germline, CDR1 is PRHDT, CDR2 FYEKMQ (reference sequence). The V end was cut by 6 bases, the J end by 13 bases, with 28 bases between. The length of the CDR3 is 16 residues. CDR3 loop: CASSFPEGVLGDAQFF. DNA for the CDR3: TGTGCCAGCAGTTTTCCGGAGGGGGTCCTCGGTGATGCCCAGTTCTTC.

This rearrangement joins TRBV7-6 to TRBJ2-7; tentatively, D is TRBD1 (5 bases). The CDR3 consists of 16 residues. Trimming removed 1 base at V and 5 bases at J, with 18 bases between. The germline V gene encodes CDR1 SGHVS and CDR2 FNYEAQ. CDR3 nucleotides: TGTGCCAGCAGCTTAGGTCCCGACAGAGGAGTCCACGAGCAGTACTTC. This codes for CASSLGPDRGVHEQYF.

This clone was counted only a few times. This rearrangement joins TRBV5-4 to TRBJ2-3; possible D gene TRBD1, 7 bases. CDR3 length equals 15 residues. Germline CDR1 reads SGHNT; CDR2 reads YYREEE (reference sequence). Trimming stripped 5 bases from V and 2 bases from J, with 15 bases between. CDR3 sequence: CASRLRGQPTDTQYF. CDR3 nucleotide sequence: TGTGCCAGCAGGTTGCGGGGACAGCCCACAGATACGCAGTATTTT.

This chain connects TRBV30 to TRBJ1-5, with D possibly being TRBD1 (5 bases). The CDR3 loop spans 14 amino acids. Trimming took 0 bases from V and 3 from J, leaving 9 bases between them. From germline, CDR1 is GTSNPN and CDR2 SVGIG (reference sequence). The CDR3 sequence is CAWSVRQYNQPQHF. Here the CDR3 DNA reads TGTGCCTGGAGTGTACGACAGTACAATCAGCCCCAGCATTTT.

This clone was picked up one time. The chain uses TRBV30 and TRBJ2-2; D ambiguous. The length of the CDR3 is 12 residues. Germline values: CDR1 GTSNPN, CDR2 SVGIG (reference sequence). With 2 bases removed from V and 6 bases from J, the gap between germline ends came to 7 bases. CDR3 protein: CAWSLVSGELFF. CDR3 sequence (DNA): TGTGCCTGGAGTCTAGTATCCGGGGAGCTGTTTTTT.

The rearrangement uses TRBV20-1 and TRBJ2-1; D is perhaps TRBD2 (6 bases). Trimming cost V 3 bases and J 7 bases, with 16 bases left between them. There are 14 residues in the CDR3. Germline V lookup: CDR1 DFQATT, CDR2 SNEGSKA (reference sequence). In nucleotides, the CDR3 is TGCAGTGCTAGTATGTCGGCGGGGCCAAATGAGCAGTTCTTC. Translating gives CSASMSAGPNEQFF.

This clone was seen only a few times. This chain uses TRBV19 with TRBJ1-2, with TRBD1 identical over 7 bases. The germline V gene has CDR1 LNHDA and CDR2 SQIVND (reference sequence). This CDR3 spans 16 amino acids. V was clipped by 3 bases and J by 5 bases; unmatched bases: 12. The CDR3 DNA reads as TGTGCCAGTAGTATCCTCCTATCGGGGGGACAGTATGGCTACACCTTC. It translates to CASSILLSGGQYGYTF.

V gene TRBV5-4 combines with J gene TRBJ2-7; TRBD2 agrees at 8 bases. The CDR3 is 16 amino acids. J was trimmed by 7 bases and V by 2 bases; bases with no gene match: 14. CDR1 SGHNT and CDR2 YYREEE come from the germline V gene (reference sequence). The CDR3 here is CASSLAGGEGIVEQYF. The CDR3 DNA follows: TGTGCCAGCAGCTTAGCCGGGGGGGAGGGAATTGTGGAGCAGTACTTC. Combining the CDR3 with reference TRBV5-4 and TRBJ2-7 gives the whole variable domain ETGVTQSPTHLIKTRGQQVTLRCSSQSGHNTVSWYQQALGQGPQFIFQYYREEENGRGNFPPRFSGLQFPNYSSELNVNALELDDSALYLCASSLAGGEGIVEQYFGPGTRLTVT.

V usage is TRBV9 and J usage is TRBJ1-2; 8 bases align to TRBD1. CDR3 length equals 15 residues. In germline, CDR1 is SGDLS, CDR2 YYNGEE. After removal of 1 base from V and 3 bases from J, the junction contained 5 bases not matched to a gene. The CDR3 DNA reads as TGTGCCAGCAGCGTAAGGGGACAGGCTGACTATGGCTACACCTTC. This encodes CASSVRGQADYGYTF.

This clone has only a few counts. The rearrangement uses TRBV4-2 and TRBJ2-2, with a weak D call TRBD1 (6 bases). Trimming stripped 4 bases from V and 6 bases from J, with 21 bases between. The germline V gene has CDR1 LGHNA and CDR2 YNFKEQ. The length of the CDR3 is 17 residues. CDR3 sequence: CASSLSPTGIVAGELFF. CDR3 DNA sequence: TGTGCCAGCAGCCTCTCACCCACAGGGATAGTCGCCGGGGAGCTGTTTTTT.

The chain is built from TRBV7-2 and TRBJ2-3; TRBD1 matches 7 bases. Germline V lookup: CDR1 SGHTA, CDR2 FQGNSA. The CDR3 has 13 residues. V gave up 4 bases and J gave up 6 bases; unmatched junction bases: 4. The CDR3 DNA is TGTGCCAGCAGCTCCCAGGGGGTCGATACGCAGTATTTT. Protein: CASSSQGVDTQYF.

The chain employs TRBV6-5 and TRBJ1-1; the D is unclear. Trimming left V 4 bases short and J 3 bases short, with 6 bases between. The CDR3 runs 12 residues. Germline CDR1 MNHEY, CDR2 SVGAGI. The CDR3 region has the DNA TGTGCCAGCAGTTCTGCGCACACTGAAGCTTTCTTT. It translates to CASSSAHTEAFF.

The chain has TRBV6-5 and TRBJ1-1; no clear D gene. Trimming removed 1 base from V and 8 bases from J, with 11 bases in between. The CDR3 extends over 13 amino acids. The germline CDR1 and CDR2 sequences are MNHEY and SVGAGI. The CDR3 DNA reads TGTGCCAGCAGTTACTTTTCCATGGGGGAAGCTTTCTTT. It codes for CASSYFSMGEAFF.

The chain joins TRBV2 to TRBJ2-7; D unresolved. V lost 5 bases to trimming and J lost 4 bases, with 12 bases between them. This CDR3 is 13 amino acids long. Germline CDR1 reads SNHLY; CDR2 reads FYNNEI. In DNA, the CDR3 is TGTGCCAGCAGTTTGACACGGAATTACGAGCAGTACTTC. Its translation is CASSLTRNYEQYF.

This chain joins TRBV29-1 and TRBJ1-5, with 8 bases fitting TRBD1. The V segment lost 8 bases and the J segment 5 bases; nucleotides outside the gene matches: 14. This CDR3 comprises 15 residues. Germline values: CDR1 SQVTM, CDR2 ANQGSEA. The CDR3 DNA is TGCAGCATCCAATCCGGGACAGGACCATATCAGCCCCAGCATTTT. It yields the protein CSIQSGTGPYQPQHF. Complete variable domain (other parts from reference TRBV29-1 and TRBJ1-5): SAVISQKPSRDICQRGTSLTIQCQVDSQVTMMFWYRQQPGQSLTLIATANQGSEATYESGFVIDKFPISRPNLTFSTLTVSNMSPEDSSIYLCSIQSGTGPYQPQHFGDGTRLSIL.

The chain couples TRBV14 to TRBJ2-3, with 7 nucleotides matching TRBD1. Germline assignment: CDR1 SGHDN and CDR2 FVKESK. J lost 3 bases, V lost 4 bases, and 4 bases had no gene match. The CDR3 runs 14 residues. CDR3 sequence (DNA): TGTGCCAGCAGCCTGACAGGGATTACAGATACGCAGTATTTT. Amino acid sequence: CASSLTGITDTQYF.

This chain uses TRBV5-1 with TRBJ2-1, with D perhaps matching TRBD1 or TRBD2 (5 bases each). V shed 4 bases and J shed 10 bases, with 15 bases lying between them. CDR1 SGHRS and CDR2 YFSETQ come from the germline V gene. The CDR3 extends over 13 amino acids. The chain's CDR3 is CASSPGTEREQFF. For the CDR3, the DNA is TGCGCCAGCAGCCCCGGGACGGAAAGGGAGCAGTTCTTC.

The J gene is TRBJ2-4, the V gene TRBV18; TRBD2 matches 10 bases. Germline V lookup: CDR1 KGHSH, CDR2 LQKENI. The CDR3 length is 16 residues. Trimming took 2 bases from V and 8 from J; bases not matched to a gene: 9. The CDR3 reads CASSPTSGAKGHIQYF. CDR3 nucleotides: TGTGCCAGCTCACCAACTAGCGGGGCGAAAGGGCACATTCAGTACTTC.

V and J are TRBV7-2 and TRBJ1-2; D may be TRBD1 (5 bases). Trimming left V 6 bases short and J 4 bases short, with 21 bases between. The CDR3 contains 16 residues. The germline gives CDR1 SGHTA, CDR2 FQGNSA. CDR3 residues: CASSSLDSLSTYGYTF. Here the CDR3 DNA reads TGTGCCAGCAGTTCACTAGACAGCCTCAGTACCTATGGCTACACCTTC. The full variable domain, completed using reference TRBV7-2 and TRBJ1-2, is GAGVSQSPSNKVTEKGKDVELRCDPISGHTALYWYRQSLGQGLEFLIYFQGNSAPDKSGLPSDRFSAERTGGSVSTLTIQRTQQEDSAVYLCASSSLDSLSTYGYTFGSGTRLTVV.

The chain links TRBV28 to TRBJ2-1; D unresolved. The CDR3 contains 15 residues. Germline-derived CDR1 and CDR2 are MDHEN and SYDVKM. Trimming left V 5 bases short and J 4 bases short, with 15 bases between. This CDR3 is CASSGDTDLYNEQFF. As DNA, the CDR3 is TGTGCCAGCAGTGGTGACACAGATTTGTACAATGAGCAGTTCTTC.